One and the same sample provided the 23 T cell receptor beta chains below, sequenced in a study of OX40 agonist ivuxolimab in advanced cancers. Using immunoSEQ multiplex PCR, the repertoire was profiled, and TCRdb retains in-frame clones only, with some absent. The repertoire includes over 60,000 clones, about four fifths of them detected once, and over 6.5% sits in the top ten. The sample was CD4+ or CD8+ T cells sorted from blood, taken in a trial of the OX40 agonist ivuxolimab. All receptors derive from an adult with an advanced solid tumor such as melanoma, head and neck, liver or kidney cancer.

The chain is built from TRBV9 and TRBJ2-3; 12 nucleotides align to TRBD2. The CDR3 consists of 16 residues. After removal of 3 bases from V and 5 bases from J, the junction contained 7 bases not matched to a gene. From germline, CDR1 is SGDLS and CDR2 YYNGEE. CDR3 loop: CASSALLAGGGDTQYF. CDR3 DNA sequence: TGTGCCAGCAGCGCCTTACTAGCGGGAGGTGGAGATACGCAGTATTTT.

The chain uses TRBV5-1 and TRBJ2-3; D is perhaps TRBD1 (5 bases). Trimming took 1 base from V and 4 from J, leaving 19 bases between them. The germline V gene encodes CDR1 SGHRS and CDR2 YFSETQ. The CDR3 sequence is 17 residues long. CDR3 sequence: CASSLTDSGLVADTQYF. The CDR3 DNA follows: TGCGCCAGCAGCTTGACCGACTCAGGGCTAGTAGCAGATACGCAGTATTTT. Using reference TRBV5-1 and TRBJ2-3 for the parts outside the CDR3, the full variable domain is KAGVTQTPRYLIKTRGQQVTLSCSPISGHRSVSWYQQTPGQGLQFLFEYFSETQRNKGNFPGRFSGRQFSNSRSEMNVSTLELGDSALYLCASSLTDSGLVADTQYFGPGTRLTVL.

This clone was picked up a small number of times. CDR3 loop: CASSQERGSYYGYTF. The CDR3 DNA reads as TGCGCCAGCAGCCAAGAAAGGGGGAGCTACTATGGCTACACCTTC. J is TRBJ1-2 and V is TRBV4-1; D perhaps matches TRBD1 (6 bases). Germline CDR1 and CDR2: MGHRA and YSYEKL. There are 15 residues in the CDR3. Between the trimmed V and J ends, which lost 0 bases and 3 bases, there was a span of 11 bases.

J is TRBJ1-4 and V is TRBV30; D might be TRBD1 (5 bases). The CDR3 extends over 14 amino acids. CDR1 and CDR2 (germline): GTSNPN, SVGIG (reference sequence). Trimming left V 3 bases short and J 7 bases short, with 15 bases between. In nucleotides, the CDR3 is TGTGCCTGGAGAGAGCGGGGGTCGAGTGAAAAACTGTTTTTT. Its protein product is CAWRERGSSEKLFF.

The V and J genes are TRBV29-1 and TRBJ2-3, with D perhaps TRBD2 (5 bases). Trimming left V 4 bases short and J 1 base short, with 15 bases between. The CDR3 totals 15 residues. Per the germline V gene, CDR1 is SQVTM and CDR2 is ANQGSEA. The CDR3 region is CSVAPSSRCTDTQYF. CDR3 nucleotides: TGCAGCGTTGCCCCCTCTAGCAGATGCACAGATACGCAGTATTTT.

The chain joins TRBV5-1 to TRBJ1-4, with 10 nucleotides matching TRBD1. Germline V CDR1 and CDR2: SGHRS, YFSETQ. CDR3 length: 14 residues. The trim removed 4 bases at V and 7 bases at J, leaving 4 bases unmatched. The CDR3 here is CASSPGTGAEKLFF. The CDR3 bases are TGCGCCAGCAGCCCCGGGACAGGGGCTGAAAAACTGTTTTTT.

This chain connects TRBV15 to TRBJ1-1, with D perhaps matching TRBD1 (5 bases). V was cut by 5 bases and J by 8 bases, with 15 bases left in between. The CDR3 totals 13 residues. CDR1 is LNHNV and CDR2 is YYDKDF in the germline V gene (reference sequence). CDR3 nucleotides: TGTGCCACCAGCCCAGACCGGGGGGAAGAAGCTTTCTTT. This codes for CATSPDRGEEAFF.

The V call is TRBV6-1, the J call TRBJ2-7; TRBD1 matches 7 bases. Germline values: CDR1 MNHNS, CDR2 SASEGT. The ends lost 3 bases at V and 0 bases at J; junction bases unmatched: 5. This CDR3 spans 15 amino acids. CDR3 region: CASSETGHYSYEQYV. As DNA, the CDR3 is TGTGCCAGCAGTGAGACAGGGCACTACTCCTACGAGCAGTACGTC.

This rearrangement joins TRBV11-2 to TRBJ1-2, with TRBD1 matching 8 bases. Looked up from germline, CDR1 is SGHAT and CDR2 is FQNNGV. The CDR3 is made up of 16 amino acids. Trimming at V came to 1 base and at J to 3 bases, leaving 7 bases not matched to a gene. The CDR3 nucleotides read TGTGCCAGCAGCTTAGGGCGCTGGGGACAGGACTATGGCTACACCTTC. Its protein product is CASSLGRWGQDYGYTF.

The rearrangement links TRBV6-5 to TRBJ2-7, with D perhaps matching TRBD2 (7 bases). CDR1 is MNHEY, CDR2 SVGAGI, per germline. The CDR3 runs 13 residues. V shed 2 bases and J shed 3 bases, with 8 bases lying between them. The CDR3 sequence is CASSYRGGYEQYF. The CDR3 nucleotides read TGTGCCAGCAGTTACAGGGGGGGCTACGAGCAGTACTTC.

There are a few counts of this clone. The CDR3 bases are TGTGCCAGCAGTTTATCGCCTGGCCCGAGGGGCGGCTACACCTTC. This translates into CASSLSPGPRGGYTF. V is TRBV27 and J is TRBJ1-2, with D maybe TRBD1 (5 bases). The V and J ends lost 0 bases and 8 bases respectively, with 16 bases between them. CDR1 and CDR2 (germline): MNHEY, SMNVEV (reference sequence). The CDR3 runs 15 residues.

This clone appeared a few times. This chain joins TRBV5-1 and TRBJ2-7, with D uncertain. The CDR3 has 11 amino acids. V was pared by 4 bases and J by 6 bases, with 8 bases between. The germline V gene encodes CDR1 SGHRS and CDR2 YFSETQ. In DNA form, the CDR3 reads TGCGCCAGCAGCATGCGGCGCGAGCAGTACGTC. Amino acids: CASSMRREQYV.

CDR3 sequence reads: CASSYLGVSSGSPLHF. The CDR3 region has the DNA TGTGCCAGCAGTTACCTAGGAGTCTCCTCGGGATCACCCCTCCACTTT. The chain employs TRBV6-6 and TRBJ1-6; D gene ambiguous. The CDR3 sequence is 16 residues long. The V end lost 2 bases, the J end lost 10 bases, and 18 bases lay between the germline ends. Germline assignment: CDR1 MNHNY and CDR2 SVGAGI (reference sequence).

The CDR3, as DNA: TGCGCCAGCAGCCCCGCCGGGTGGAACACCGGGGAGCTGTTTTTT. Amino acids: CASSPAGWNTGELFF. J is TRBJ2-2 and V is TRBV5-1, with D unresolved. In germline, CDR1 is SGHRS, CDR2 YFSETQ. There are 15 residues in the CDR3. V lost 4 bases and J 1 base, leaving 11 bases between the germline ends.

V usage is TRBV6-5 and J usage is TRBJ2-1; D is unclear. The CDR3 is 12 amino acids. The V and J ends lost 7 bases and 6 bases respectively, with 10 bases between them. CDR1 is MNHEY, CDR2 SVGAGI, per germline. The CDR3 protein is CASKGLSNEQFF. The CDR3 region has the DNA TGTGCCAGCAAAGGGCTCTCCAATGAGCAGTTCTTC.

This clone is a singleton in its sample. The V and J genes are TRBV7-3 and TRBJ2-3, with a tentative D call TRBD1 (5 bases). Germline V CDR1 and CDR2: SGHTA, FQGTGA. This CDR3 has 13 amino acids. The germline V and J ends were trimmed by 6 bases and 4 bases, with 11 bases remaining between them. The CDR3 protein is CASRNDRSDTQYF. The CDR3 nucleotides are TGTGCCAGCAGGAACGACAGATCAGATACGCAGTATTTT.

The chain is built from TRBV9 and TRBJ1-1; a possible D gene is TRBD1 (5 bases). The germline V gene has CDR1 SGDLS and CDR2 YYNGEE. V was trimmed by 4 bases and J by 4 bases, leaving 17 bases between them. This CDR3 has 15 residues. In DNA form, the CDR3 reads TGTGCCAGCAGCCCCCATGACGGGGCGGCCACTGAAGCTTTCTTT. Translating gives CASSPHDGAATEAFF.

This clone was picked up one time. This sequence joins TRBV30 and TRBJ2-5; no reliable D call. Deletions cut 1 base from V and 2 bases from J, with 11 bases between. CDR1 GTSNPN and CDR2 SVGIG come from the germline V gene (reference sequence). The length of the CDR3 is 14 residues. This CDR3 reads CAWSGAGRQETQYF. The CDR3 DNA reads TGTGCCTGGAGTGGGGCAGGACGGCAAGAGACCCAGTACTTC.

In this sample, this clone turned up once. CDR3 coding DNA: TGTGCCAGCAGCTCGCAGGTGGGACTAGCGGGAGGAGATACGCAGTATTTT. Its translation is CASSSQVGLAGGDTQYF. The chain employs TRBV7-2 and TRBJ2-3, with 15 bases aligning to TRBD2. Trimming cost V 4 bases and J 5 bases; bases outside gene matches: 7. This CDR3 contains 17 residues. Germline V gene data show CDR1 as SGHTA and CDR2 as FQGNSA.

The gene calls are TRBV28 and TRBJ2-3; 8 nucleotides align to TRBD1. J gave up 0 bases and V 6 bases, and 2 bases lay outside the gene matches. Germline CDR1 MDHEN, CDR2 SYDVKM. This CDR3 comprises 14 residues. CDR3 nucleotide sequence: TGTGCCAGCAGGGACAGGGATAGCACAGATACGCAGTATTTT. Translating it yields CASRDRDSTDTQYF.

The chain couples TRBV18 to TRBJ2-2; D is perhaps TRBD1 (7 bases). Per the germline V gene, CDR1 is KGHSH and CDR2 is LQKENI. This CDR3 has 16 amino acids. V was clipped by 1 base and J by 4 bases, with 13 bases between them. The CDR3 sequence: CASSPRRGRSTGELFF. The CDR3 nucleotides are TGTGCCAGCTCACCACGGAGGGGGCGAAGCACCGGGGAGCTGTTTTTT.

This clone was found once. The V gene is TRBV25-1, the J gene TRBJ2-2; 11 bases map to TRBD1. V was pared by 11 bases and J by 6 bases, with 2 bases of the junction left unmatched. Germline V gene lookup returns CDR1 MGHDK and CDR2 SYGVNS. The CDR3 loop spans 12 amino acids. CDR3 in amino acids: CASGQGAGELFF. CDR3 DNA sequence: TGTGCCTCGGGACAGGGGGCCGGGGAGCTGTTTTTT.

J is TRBJ2-4 and V is TRBV4-3; no definite D call. The CDR3 is made up of 15 amino acids. From germline, CDR1 is LGHNA and CDR2 YSLEER. V gave up 0 bases and J gave up 2 bases, with 8 bases separating them. The CDR3 region is CASSQDRQTKNIQYF. The CDR3 nucleotides read TGCGCCAGCAGCCAAGATAGGCAGACCAAAAACATTCAGTACTTC.